This entry lists 30 T cell receptor beta chains sequenced from one sample in a study of cytomegalovirus exposure and HLA in healthy donors. PCR amplification relied on 60 Vbeta primers (plus 13 Jbeta primers). Clones were sequenced by immunoSEQ multiplex PCR, and TCRdb holds only the in-frame ones, with some missing. The sample lists tens of thousands of clones; approximately 82% were seen once. The sequenced sample was PBMCs. The receptors were sampled from a woman between 40 and 50 years old in good health and CMV-seropositive.

V gene TRBV4-3 combines with J gene TRBJ2-7; 8 bases fit TRBD2. V lost 3 bases to trimming and J lost 1 base; unmatched junction nucleotides: 2. The germline gives CDR1 LGHNA, CDR2 YSLEER. There are 14 residues in the CDR3. The CDR3 region has the DNA TGCGCCAGCAGCCACGGGGGGGGTTCCTACGAGCAGTACTTC. The encoded protein is CASSHGGGSYEQYF.

Only a few counts were recorded for this clone. This sequence joins TRBV13 and TRBJ2-7; D is possibly TRBD1 (5 bases). Trimming pared 4 bases from V and 2 bases from J, leaving 12 bases between. Germline assignment: CDR1 PRHDT and CDR2 FYEKMQ (reference sequence). The CDR3 runs to 14 residues. The DNA for the CDR3 is TGTGCCAGCAGCTACAACCGACAGACCTACGAGCAGTACTTC. Translated, it gives CASSYNRQTYEQYF.

Here the CDR3 DNA reads TGCGCCAGCAGCTTGGACGGACAGGGGGCCTATGGCTACACCTTC. This encodes CASSLDGQGAYGYTF. The chain joins TRBV5-1 to TRBJ1-2; 11 nucleotides agree with TRBD1. In germline, CDR1 is SGHRS, CDR2 YFSETQ. Losses at the gene ends were 0 bases for V and 4 bases for J; bases not matched to a gene: 2. CDR3 size: 15 residues.

CDR3 nucleotide sequence: TGTGCCAGCAGCTTGGCAGGGGGCGACGAGCAGTACTTC. Its protein product is CASSLAGGDEQYF. The rearrangement uses TRBV5-4 and TRBJ2-7; 8 nucleotides agree with TRBD1. Trimming took 0 bases from V and 5 from J; bases not matched to a gene: 1. CDR3 length: 13 amino acids. CDR1 is SGHNT, CDR2 YYREEE, per germline (reference sequence).

The chain has TRBV30 and TRBJ2-2; TRBD2 matches at 7 bases. Germline V gene lookup returns CDR1 GTSNPN and CDR2 SVGIG (reference sequence). V trimming: 3 bases; J trimming: 8 bases; junction bases outside the gene matches: 9. The CDR3 has 14 amino acids. CDR3 sequence (DNA): TGTGCCTGGAGGGGAGGGACCGCGCCTGGGGAGCTGTTTTTT. Translating gives CAWRGGTAPGELFF.

The V gene is TRBV7-3, the J gene TRBJ2-3; D is undetermined. Germline V gene data show CDR1 as SGHTA and CDR2 as FQGTGA. The CDR3 sequence is 13 residues long. V was trimmed by 0 bases and J by 5 bases, leaving 6 bases between them. The CDR3, as DNA: TGTGCCAGCAGCTTAACATCGAGAGATACGCAGTATTTT. It encodes CASSLTSRDTQYF.

This clone was seen only once. The chain has TRBV10-3 and TRBJ1-2; 7 nucleotides match TRBD1. Germline trimming cut 0 bases from V and 7 bases from J; bases unmatched to any gene: 2. The V gene's germline CDR1 is ENHRY and CDR2 SYGVKD. This CDR3 has 13 amino acids. The CDR3 region has the DNA TGTGCCATCAGTGAGTCAGGGGGCCCTGGCTACACCTTC. Its translation: CAISESGGPGYTF.

The chain joins TRBV4-3 to TRBJ1-4, with a tentative D call TRBD1 (5 bases). The CDR3 has 16 residues. In germline, CDR1 is LGHNA, CDR2 YSLEER. Trimming took 0 bases from V and 7 from J, leaving 15 bases between them. The CDR3 is CASSQDQGEIREKLFF. The CDR3 coding sequence is TGCGCCAGCAGCCAAGATCAGGGCGAGATCCGTGAAAAACTGTTTTTT.

This rearrangement joins TRBV29-1 to TRBJ1-3; 7 bases match TRBD1. V shed 6 bases and J 1 base; nucleotides not matched to a gene: 9. Per the germline V gene, CDR1 is SQVTM and CDR2 is ANQGSEA. This CDR3 is 15 amino acids long. The CDR3 sequence is CSVRQGADSGNTIYF. In DNA, the CDR3 is TGCAGCGTCCGACAGGGTGCCGATTCTGGAAACACCATATATTTT.

The rearrangement links TRBV5-1 to TRBJ2-5; TRBD2 is a possible D gene (5 bases). The DNA end favors TRBJ2-7, so the J call may be wrong. The CDR3 loop spans 13 amino acids. From germline, CDR1 is SGHRS and CDR2 YFSETQ. CDR3 protein: CASSLFGVYEQYF. DNA for the CDR3: TGCGCCAGCAGCTTGTTCGGGGTCTACGAGCAGTACTTC.

The chain employs TRBV5-1 and TRBJ2-7; TRBD2 matches 8 bases. J gave up 7 bases and V 4 bases, and 13 bases lay outside the gene matches. CDR3 length: 15 amino acids. The germline gives CDR1 SGHRS, CDR2 YFSETQ. The DNA of the CDR3 is TGCGCCAGCAGCACCTCGGGAGGGGGGCCCACGGAGCAGTACTTC. Protein product: CASSTSGGGPTEQYF.

The chain combines TRBV7-8 with TRBJ2-7, with D tentatively TRBD1 (6 bases). This CDR3 comprises 17 residues. V dropped 2 bases and J dropped 0 bases, with 17 bases sitting between them. Germline CDR1 and CDR2: SGHVS and FQNEAQ. CDR3 bases: TGTGCCAGCAGCTTAACAGGGTCCCCCGAGGGCTCCTACGAGCAGTACTTC. Protein sequence: CASSLTGSPEGSYEQYF.

The chain links TRBV27 to TRBJ2-2; D might be TRBD2 (6 bases). CDR3 length: 13 residues. Trimming stripped 8 bases from V and 7 bases from J, with 14 bases between. CDR1 is MNHEY, CDR2 SMNVEV, per germline (reference sequence). The CDR3 DNA sequence: TGTGCCAGCCGCAACGGACTAATCGGGGAGCTGTTTTTT. Its protein is CASRNGLIGELFF.

The gene calls are TRBV5-1 and TRBJ2-2; D not resolved. This CDR3 has 14 amino acids. The V end lost 7 bases, the J end lost 6 bases, and 16 bases lay between the germline ends. In germline, CDR1 is SGHRS, CDR2 YFSETQ. CDR3 bases: TGCGCCAGCTCAACTGAGGTTTATTCCGGGGAGCTGTTTTTT. Translation gives CASSTEVYSGELFF.

The chain couples TRBV30 to TRBJ1-5, with 7 bases aligning to TRBD1. J gave up 0 bases and V 2 bases, and 7 bases lay outside the gene matches. There are 16 residues in the CDR3. Germline CDR1 is GTSNPN and CDR2 is SVGIG (reference sequence). The CDR3 bases are TGTGCCTGGAGTTCTACAGGGGCGGATAGCAATCAGCCCCAGCATTTT. It codes for CAWSSTGADSNQPQHF.

The chain uses TRBV30 and TRBJ1-1; a weak D match, TRBD1 (5 bases). CDR1 and CDR2 (germline): GTSNPN, SVGIG (reference sequence). The CDR3 totals 13 residues. V lost 4 bases to trimming and J lost 1 base, with 10 bases between them. The CDR3 protein is CAWTRDRNTEAFF. Here the CDR3 DNA reads TGTGCCTGGACCCGCGACAGGAACACTGAAGCTTTCTTT.

The chain joins TRBV9 to TRBJ2-3; D unclear. Per the germline V gene, CDR1 is SGDLS and CDR2 is YYNGEE. V dropped 2 bases and J dropped 4 bases, with 11 bases sitting between them. The CDR3 spans 14 residues. CDR3 nucleotide sequence: TGTGCCAGCAGCGTTCCAGTTCAGGCAGATACGCAGTATTTT. Translation gives CASSVPVQADTQYF.

The J gene is TRBJ2-3, the V gene TRBV9, with 7 bases that match TRBD1. Germline V CDR1 and CDR2: SGDLS, YYNGEE. Trimming removed 2 bases from V and 6 bases from J; junction bases left unmatched: 9. CDR3 length equals 15 residues. The CDR3 region has the DNA TGTGCCAGCAGCGTTAGAGAGGGGGCAGCGGATACGCAGTATTTT. It translates to CASSVREGAADTQYF.

The V and J genes are TRBV29-1 and TRBJ1-4, with TRBD1 identical over 9 bases. Trimming removed 7 bases from V and 8 bases from J; junction bases left unmatched: 11. The CDR3 extends over 14 amino acids. CDR1 SQVTM and CDR2 ANQGSEA come from the germline V gene. CDR3 sequence (DNA): TGCAGCGCCTCCGGGACAGGGCATCGGGAAAAACTGTTTTTT. Translated, it gives CSASGTGHREKLFF.

CDR3 protein: CASSESSYGYTF. CDR3 coding DNA: TGTGCCAGCAGTGAATCCAGCTATGGCTACACCTTC. The chain has TRBV2 and TRBJ1-2; D not certain. V was shortened by 2 bases and J by 4 bases, with 5 bases between the two germline ends. The V gene's germline CDR1 is SNHLY and CDR2 FYNNEI. CDR3 length: 12 residues.

This chain links TRBV2 with TRBJ2-3; D remains unclear. This CDR3 has 12 residues. Germline V gives CDR1 SNHLY, CDR2 FYNNEI. Trimming took 5 bases from V and 6 from J, leaving 9 bases between them. The CDR3 DNA reads TGTGCCAGCAGTCCGCCCGGGGATACGCAGTATTTT. This translates into CASSPPGDTQYF.

About this clone itself: Other DNA sequences from this sample encode an identical CDR3 as well. This rearrangement joins TRBV19 to TRBJ2-7; the D is unclear. The CDR3 runs 13 residues. Trimming pared 6 bases from V and 1 base from J, leaving 10 bases between. In germline, CDR1 is LNHDA, CDR2 SQIVND (reference sequence). Here the CDR3 reads CASSRTVSYEQYF. The CDR3 DNA reads TGTGCCAGTAGCAGAACAGTATCCTACGAGCAGTACTTC.

This chain connects TRBV5-1 to TRBJ2-7, with TRBD2 matching 11 bases. The J segment lost 7 bases and the V segment lost 0 bases, leaving 6 bases of the junction unmatched. The CDR3 has 15 amino acids. From germline, CDR1 is SGHRS and CDR2 YFSETQ. CDR3 in DNA: TGCGCCAGCAGCTTGGATAGCGGGGGGGCCGAGGAGCAGTACTTC. Translating it yields CASSLDSGGAEEQYF.

This clone was detected a few times. The chain links TRBV28 to TRBJ1-2; tentatively, D is TRBD1 (6 bases). V shed 8 bases and J shed 6 bases, with 10 bases lying between them. The CDR3 runs 11 residues. Germline V lookup: CDR1 MDHEN, CDR2 SYDVKM. The chain's CDR3 is CASSRGHGYTF. CDR3 DNA sequence: TGTGCCAGCTCGCGGGGGCATGGCTACACCTTC.

The chain joins TRBV7-9 to TRBJ1-2; 7 bases are a match to TRBD1. The germline gives CDR1 SEHNR, CDR2 FQNEAQ (reference sequence). Trimming at V came to 1 base and at J to 5 bases, leaving 4 bases not matched to a gene. The CDR3 runs 14 residues. CDR3 in DNA: TGTGCCAGCAGCTTAGAAGGCAGGGGGTATGGCTACACCTTC. This gives the protein CASSLEGRGYGYTF.

The chain recombines TRBV5-1 with TRBJ2-3; the match to TRBD2 covers 12 bases. CDR1 is SGHRS, CDR2 YFSETQ, per germline. J lost 9 bases, V lost 1 base, and 18 bases had no gene match. The CDR3 is made up of 19 amino acids. The CDR3 DNA sequence: TGCGCCAGCAGCTTGAGCCTAGCGGGGGGGCCTGTTGTTACTTCGACGCAGTATTTT. Protein: CASSLSLAGGPVVTSTQYF.

The chain uses TRBV10-1 and TRBJ2-7; a possible D gene is TRBD2 (7 bases). Germline values: CDR1 WNHNN, CDR2 SYGVQD (reference sequence). The length of the CDR3 is 12 residues. V lost 5 bases, J lost 5 bases, and 10 bases lay in between. CDR3 sequence reads: CASSRGGNEQYF. The CDR3 nucleotides are TGCGCCAGCAGTCGCGGGGGCAACGAGCAGTACTTC.

V usage is TRBV19 and J usage is TRBJ2-3; TRBD2 aligns across 15 bases. V lost 8 bases and J lost 6; bases outside the gene matches: 6. The germline V gene has CDR1 LNHDA and CDR2 SQIVND (reference sequence). The CDR3 extends over 15 amino acids. CDR3 nucleotides: TGTGCCAGTGGCGGACTAGCGGGGGGGAGCGATACGCAGTATTTT. Its protein is CASGGLAGGSDTQYF.

V gene TRBV16 combines with J gene TRBJ1-5; D is ambiguous. This CDR3 has 16 residues. CDR1 and CDR2 from the germline V gene are KGHSY and FQNENV. The V gene lost 4 bases and the J gene lost 6 bases, with 19 bases spanning the gap. CDR3 nucleotide sequence: TGTGCCAGCAGCCGTAGAAGTGAGGGCGCGGGTCAGCCCCAGCATTTT. Translation: CASSRRSEGAGQPQHF.

The chain has TRBV7-8 and TRBJ1-2, with a weak D call TRBD1 (5 bases). This CDR3 contains 15 residues. V was shortened by 1 base and J by 5 bases, with 14 bases between the two germline ends. CDR1 is SGHVS and CDR2 is FQNEAQ in the germline V gene. The chain's CDR3 is CASSLVTGGGYGYTF. DNA of the CDR3: TGTGCCAGCAGCTTAGTTACGGGGGGAGGATATGGCTACACCTTC.